This T cell receptor beta chain was documented in a study of T cell changes during pregnancy in multiple sclerosis. Measured with immunoSEQ multiplex PCR; TCRdb has only the in-frame clones, and not every one. In the table there are 75,000 to 95,000 clones, approximately 90% of which are singletons. CDR1 and CDR2 (germline): SGHNT, YENEEA. Trimming took 5 bases from V and 3 from J; bases not matched to a gene: 8. The CDR3 runs to 16 residues. This TCR came from a female donor with multiple sclerosis, enrolled in a pregnancy study. The rearrangement links TRBV11-3 to TRBJ2-1; 9 bases are shared with TRBD2. Sequences were derived from peripheral blood, sampled before pregnancy. The CDR3 sequence is CASSQSTSGFYNEQFF. DNA of the CDR3: TGTGCCAGCAGCCAGTCGACTAGCGGTTTCTACAATGAGCAGTTCTTC.